Listed here is a single T cell receptor (beta chain). The record originates from a study of blood T cell repertoires in COVID-19. About the research overall: Sites in the United States, Italy and Spain provided acute and convalescent COVID-19 samples. PBMCs, B-cell-depleted T cells, or T cells provided the cDNA or gDNA that made up the material.

Source study methods: From reference gene primer amplification, estimates of nucleated cell counts were derived. Profiling relied on immunoSEQ multiplex PCR, and the TCRdb table lists in-frame clones only, not all of them. The V and J calls and clone size were taken over from that table, and D and trimming were inferred from the DNA. The data contain approximately 81,000 clones, around 80% of them singletons. The CDR3 covers 15 residues. Per germline, CDR1 SGDLS and CDR2 YYNGEE. V gave up 0 bases and J gave up 10 bases; unmatched junction bases: 8. The clonotype was recovered from a human donor in a cohort sampled during active COVID-19. The rearrangement links TRBV9 to TRBJ2-1; 9 bases map to TRBD2. Material: peripheral blood. The CDR3 here is CASSVERGGAEEQFF. CDR3 nucleotides: TGTGCCAGCAGCGTAGAACGCGGGGGGGCGGAGGAGCAGTTCTTC.